This T cell receptor beta chain was captured in a study of blood T cell repertoires in COVID-19. The germline CDR1 and CDR2 sequences are MDHEN and SYDVKM. Losses at the gene ends were 5 bases for V and 5 bases for J; bases not matched to a gene: 6. The CDR3 is 14 amino acids. Profiled with immunoSEQ multiplex PCR; TCRdb holds only in-frame clones, not every one. Among a few hundred thousand clones listed, more than 85% were seen once. This TCR was recovered from a man aged 35 to 55 who had recovered from COVID-19. Specimen: PBMCs or T cells enriched from blood (not recorded which). V gene TRBV28 combines with J gene TRBJ2-1; 7 positions match TRBD1. The CDR3 reads CASSPTTGNNEQFF. CDR3 nucleotides: TGTGCCAGCAGTCCGACGACAGGGAACAATGAGCAGTTCTTC.